Below are 18 T cell receptor beta chains sequenced from a single sample in a study of beta chain features in type 1 diabetes. Every isolated RNA sample was fully reverse transcribed, so sequencing captured expressed TCRB transcripts. The table came from immunoSEQ multiplex PCR; TCRdb's copy has only in-frame clones and leaves some out. This table has a few hundred thousand clones, 8% to 13% appearing once. Sequenced sample: naive CD4+ T cells from blood. The receptors here all came from a woman aged 25 to 39 in good health.

In this sample, this clone turned up a few times. This rearrangement joins TRBV7-9 to TRBJ2-5; 10 bases map to TRBD1. J lost 5 bases, V lost 1 base, and 4 bases had no gene match. The CDR3 covers 15 residues. The germline V gene has CDR1 SEHNR and CDR2 FQNEAQ (reference sequence). CDR3 DNA: TGTGCCAGCAGCTTAGGACAGGGGGCGACGGAGACCCAGTACTTC. It codes for CASSLGQGATETQYF.

The chain has TRBV19 and TRBJ2-1; D unclear. This CDR3 is built from 15 residues. CDR1 LNHDA and CDR2 SQIVND come from the germline V gene (reference sequence). Trimming pared 3 bases from V and 2 bases from J, leaving 11 bases between. The CDR3 DNA reads as TGTGCCAGTAGTATCTTAGAACCTCCCTACAATGAGCAGTTCTTC. Translating gives CASSILEPPYNEQFF.

The rearrangement uses TRBV5-5 and TRBJ2-7; 10 positions match TRBD1. The CDR3 length is 15 residues. V gave up 2 bases and J gave up 3 bases; unmatched junction bases: 5. In germline, CDR1 is SGHKS, CDR2 YYEKEE (reference sequence). The CDR3: CASSFGTGDNYEQYF. DNA for the CDR3: TGTGCCAGCAGCTTCGGGACAGGGGATAACTACGAGCAGTACTTC.

This clone occurred a few times. The genes are TRBV2 and TRBJ2-2, with D perhaps matching TRBD2 (5 bases). Deletions cut 6 bases from V and 6 bases from J, with 14 bases between. The CDR3 loop spans 14 amino acids. Germline CDR1 reads SNHLY; CDR2 reads FYNNEI. The CDR3 DNA reads TGTGCCAGCAGAGCTAAGACTACTTCCGGGGAGCTGTTTTTT. This gives the protein CASRAKTTSGELFF.

This clone was picked up a small number of times. This chain connects TRBV5-1 to TRBJ2-2; tentative D call: TRBD2 (5 bases). Germline lookup yields CDR1 SGHRS and CDR2 YFSETQ. The CDR3 length is 14 residues. Between the trimmed V and J ends, which lost 1 base and 9 bases, there was a span of 13 bases. CDR3: CASSLILEPRELFF. The CDR3 nucleotides read TGCGCCAGCAGCTTGATACTAGAGCCAAGGGAGCTGTTTTTT.

The rearrangement joins TRBV27 to TRBJ2-7, with a tentative D call TRBD1 (5 bases). The CDR3 extends over 18 amino acids. V lost 5 bases and J 0 bases, leaving 23 bases between the germline ends. Germline CDR1 is MNHEY and CDR2 is SMNVEV (reference sequence). CDR3 region: CASSPQGYRLIDSYEQYF. The CDR3 nucleotides are TGTGCCAGCAGTCCCCAGGGTTATAGGTTGATCGACTCCTACGAGCAGTACTTC.

The CDR3 loop reads CASSQTGGWGYTF. CDR3 nucleotide sequence: TGCGCCAGCAGCCAAACAGGGGGCTGGGGCTACACCTTC. The chain uses TRBV5-1 and TRBJ1-2, with 9 nucleotides matching TRBD1. Germline V lookup: CDR1 SGHRS, CDR2 YFSETQ. J gave up 8 bases and V 4 bases, and 6 bases lay outside the gene matches. The CDR3 is 13 amino acids.

The gene calls are TRBV15 and TRBJ1-5; 7 nucleotides agree with TRBD1. Looked up from germline, CDR1 is LNHNV and CDR2 is YYDKDF (reference sequence). V lost 5 bases, J lost 4 bases, and 14 bases stayed unmatched. The CDR3 runs to 17 residues. The DNA for the CDR3 is TGTGCCACCAGCGGACAGTCCCGGGACAGATCAAATCAGCCCCAGCATTTT. Translation: CATSGQSRDRSNQPQHF.

V gene TRBV18 combines with J gene TRBJ1-5; TRBD1 aligns across 8 bases. The CDR3 has 13 residues. Germline assignment: CDR1 KGHSH and CDR2 LQKENI. V lost 4 bases to trimming and J lost 5 bases; unmatched junction nucleotides: 1. CDR3 protein: CASSQDRDQPQHF. The CDR3 DNA reads TGTGCCAGCTCACAGGACAGGGATCAGCCCCAGCATTTT.

The chain couples TRBV5-4 to TRBJ2-6; tentatively, D is TRBD1 (5 bases). V was trimmed by 0 bases and J by 2 bases, leaving 6 bases between them. CDR3 length: 15 amino acids. The germline V gene encodes CDR1 SGHNT and CDR2 YYREEE (reference sequence). The CDR3 DNA is TGTGCCAGCAGCTTGGAGGACACTGGGGCCAACGTCCTGACTTTC. This encodes CASSLEDTGANVLTF.

This clone was counted only a few times. Other DNA sequences from this sample encode an identical CDR3 as well. The chain couples TRBV6-5 to TRBJ2-5; no firm D call. This CDR3 has 14 residues. V lost 2 bases to trimming and J lost 2 bases, with 9 bases between them. Per the germline V gene, CDR1 is MNHEY and CDR2 is SVGAGI. The CDR3 sequence: CASSYRTGQETQYF. The CDR3 DNA is TGTGCCAGCAGTTACCGTACGGGTCAAGAGACCCAGTACTTC.

This clone was found a few times. The rearrangement uses TRBV2 and TRBJ1-3; maybe TRBD1 (6 bases). The V and J ends lost 5 bases and 3 bases respectively, with 11 bases between them. The CDR3 runs 14 residues. Germline V gene sequence: CDR1 SNHLY, CDR2 FYNNEI. The DNA of the CDR3 is TGTGCCAGCAGTTCAACAGGGTTTGGAAACACCATATATTTT. Its protein product is CASSSTGFGNTIYF. Together with reference TRBV2 and TRBJ1-3, the CDR3 gives the full variable domain: EPEVTQTPSHQVTQMGQEVILRCVPISNHLYFYWYRQILGQKVEFLVSFYNNEISEKSEIFDDQFSVERPDGSNFTLKIRSTKLEDSAMYFCASSSTGFGNTIYFGEGSWLTVV.

As regards this clone: Other nucleotide sequences in the sample specify the same CDR3. The chain couples TRBV30 to TRBJ2-1; TRBD2 agrees at 10 bases. Trimming at V came to 4 bases and at J to 4 bases, leaving 4 bases not matched to a gene. The CDR3 has 14 amino acids. Germline assignment: CDR1 GTSNPN and CDR2 SVGIG (reference sequence). The CDR3 DNA is TGTGCCTGGACTAGCGGGAGTCGATACAATGAGCAGTTCTTC. Residues: CAWTSGSRYNEQFF.

V and J are TRBV30 and TRBJ2-2, with 7 bases that match TRBD1. Losses at the gene ends were 5 bases for V and 1 base for J; bases not matched to a gene: 7. Germline CDR1 reads GTSNPN; CDR2 reads SVGIG (reference sequence). The CDR3 extends over 15 amino acids. CDR3 residues: CAWSTGTLNTGELFF. For the CDR3, the DNA is TGTGCCTGGTCGACAGGGACCTTGAACACCGGGGAGCTGTTTTTT.

V and J are TRBV25-1 and TRBJ2-7, with 7 positions matching TRBD2. The CDR3 runs to 15 residues. Per germline, CDR1 MGHDK and CDR2 SYGVNS. The J segment lost 0 bases and the V segment lost 4 bases, leaving 6 bases of the junction unmatched. The CDR3 nucleotides are TGTGCCAGCAGTGCTGCTAGCGGAACCTCCTACGAGCAGTACTTC. This codes for CASSAASGTSYEQYF.

In regard to this clone: The same CDR3 also results from other DNA sequences found in this sample. The chain has TRBV28 and TRBJ1-2, with D unresolved. Germline CDR1 reads MDHEN; CDR2 reads SYDVKM. The CDR3 has 12 residues. The V end lost 3 bases, the J end lost 4 bases, and 6 bases lay between the germline ends. The CDR3: CASSFRGYGYTF. In DNA, the CDR3 is TGTGCCAGCAGTTTCCGAGGCTATGGCTACACCTTC.

The chain carries TRBV5-8 and TRBJ1-1, with TRBD1 matching over 8 bases. With 2 bases clipped from V and 1 base from J, the junction kept 7 bases outside the gene matches. This CDR3 region has 16 residues. Germline V gene sequence: CDR1 SGHTS, CDR2 YDEGEE. CDR3 in DNA: TGTGCCAGCAGCTTTCTTTTAGGGACAGGGAACACTGAAGCTTTCTTT. This translates into CASSFLLGTGNTEAFF.

With regard to this clone: The junction differs from germline at one of its ends, possibly a read error. The chain combines TRBV7-7 with TRBJ2-2, with 11 bases identical to TRBD2. Germline assignment: CDR1 SSHAT and CDR2 FNYEAQ (reference sequence). The CDR3 is 16 amino acids. In DNA form, the CDR3 reads TGTGCTAGCAGCTCCTTTAGCGGGAGGGTCACCGGGGAGCTGTTTTTT. Amino acid sequence: CASSSFSGRVTGELFF. The full variable domain, in which reference TRBV7-7 and TRBJ2-2 provide the parts outside the CDR3, is GAGVSQSPRYKVTKRGQDVTLRCDPISSHATLYWYQQALGQGPEFLTYFNYEAQPDKSGLPSDRFSAERPEGSISTLTIQRTEQRDSAMYRCASSSFSGRVTGELFFGEGSRLTVL.